These T cell receptor beta chains were read from a single sample in a study of shared clonotypes between healthy human individuals. Profiling relied on immunoSEQ multiplex PCR, and the TCRdb table lists in-frame clones only, not all of them. The sample has a few million clones; roughly 90% are singletons. Sequenced: naive CD4+ T cells from PBMCs. The receptors here all came from a man aged 18 to 29 in good health. Some clones in this sample may be carry-over from other donors' samples. Both conserved end residues are part of each CDR3. D genes are given only for firm matches. The size of a clone is reported for some rows only, either as once, few or many, or as a class for expanded clones.

TGTGCCAGCAGTTTAGCAGATTCTTACGAGCAGTACTTC CASSLADSYEQYF NA TRBJ2-7 NA TRBV27
TGTGCCAGCAGTTACGTTCACAGGCTACAGCCCCAGCATTTT CASSYVHRLQPQHF NA TRBJ1-5 NA TRBV6-5
TGTGCCAGCAGTGACGGGAGGGGCTATGGCTACACCTTC CASSDGRGYGYTF NA TRBJ1-2 few TRBV2
TGTGCCAGTAGCCCTATGACAGCCTCTAATGAAAAACTGTTTTTT CASSPMTASNEKLFF NA TRBJ1-4 NA TRBV19
TGTGCCAGCACTAGCGGGAGACGGACAGATACGCAGTATTTT CASTSGRRTDTQYF TRBD2 TRBJ2-3 NA TRBV28
TGCAGCGTGGGACTAGCGAGAGCCTACGAGCAGTACTTC CSVGLARAYEQYF TRBD2 TRBJ2-7 NA TRBV29-1
TGTGCCGGCAAGAAAGGGGACCTTCCCACAGATACGCAGTATTTT CAGKKGDLPTDTQYF NA TRBJ2-3 few TRBV28
TGCGCCAGCAGCCAAGATGTGGGAAGAAGAGAAAAACTGTTTTTT CASSQDVGRREKLFF NA TRBJ1-4 NA TRBV4-1
TGCGCCAGCGGACCGGGACAGCCGGGGAACATTCAGTACTTC CASGPGQPGNIQYF TRBD1 TRBJ2-4 NA TRBV5-1
TGTGCCAGCAGTCCCGTAGGGGGCTACAATGAGCAGTTCTTC CASSPVGGYNEQFF NA TRBJ2-1 NA TRBV27
TGCGCCAGCAGCTTGGGAGGGATTAGCGGGAGATCCGGAGGTACGCAGTATTTT CASSLGGISGRSGGTQYF TRBD2 TRBJ2-3 once TRBV5-1
TGTGCCAGCAGTGCCCTCGGGGCAGGGGTTAACACAGATACGCAGTATTTT CASSALGAGVNTDTQYF NA TRBJ2-3 NA TRBV28